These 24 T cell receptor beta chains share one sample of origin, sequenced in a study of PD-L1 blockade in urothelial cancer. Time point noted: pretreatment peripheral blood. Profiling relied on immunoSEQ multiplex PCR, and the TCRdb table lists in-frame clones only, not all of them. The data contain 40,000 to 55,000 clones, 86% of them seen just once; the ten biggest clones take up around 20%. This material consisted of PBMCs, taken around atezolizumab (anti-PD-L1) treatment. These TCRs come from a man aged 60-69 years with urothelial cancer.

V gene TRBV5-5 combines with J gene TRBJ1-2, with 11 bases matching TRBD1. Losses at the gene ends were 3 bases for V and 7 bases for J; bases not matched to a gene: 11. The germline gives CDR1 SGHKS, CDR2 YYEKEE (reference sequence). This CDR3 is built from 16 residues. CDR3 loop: CASSSDAGQGAFGYTF. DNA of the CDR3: TGTGCCAGCAGCTCGGACGCCGGACAGGGGGCTTTTGGCTACACCTTC.

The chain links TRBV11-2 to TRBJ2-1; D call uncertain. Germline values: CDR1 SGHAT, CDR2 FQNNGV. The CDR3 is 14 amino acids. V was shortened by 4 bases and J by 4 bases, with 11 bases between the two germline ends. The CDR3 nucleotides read TGTGCCAGCAGCTCAAACCCTCAGTACAATGAGCAGTTCTTC. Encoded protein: CASSSNPQYNEQFF.

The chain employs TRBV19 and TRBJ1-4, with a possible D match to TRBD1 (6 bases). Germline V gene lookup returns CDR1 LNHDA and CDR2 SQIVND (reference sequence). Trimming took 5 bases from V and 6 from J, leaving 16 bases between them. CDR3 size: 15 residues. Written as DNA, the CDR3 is TGTGCCAGTAGTCCGGAACAGGGTTGGGATGAAAAACTGTTTTTT. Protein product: CASSPEQGWDEKLFF.

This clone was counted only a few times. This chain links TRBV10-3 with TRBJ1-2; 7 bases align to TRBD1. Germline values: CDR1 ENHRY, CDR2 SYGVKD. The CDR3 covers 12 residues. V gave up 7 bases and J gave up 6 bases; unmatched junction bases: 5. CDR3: CAITTTGNGYTF. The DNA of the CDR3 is TGTGCCATCACCACGACAGGGAATGGCTACACCTTC.

The CDR3 DNA sequence: TGTGCCAGCAGTCCACAGGGAGCGTCTGGAAACACCATATATTTT. It specifies CASSPQGASGNTIYF. V and J are TRBV7-3 and TRBJ1-3; maybe TRBD1 (6 bases). V lost 6 bases to trimming and J lost 1 base, with 13 bases between them. CDR1 SGHTA and CDR2 FQGTGA come from the germline V gene. The CDR3 sequence is 15 residues long.

CDR3 residues: CASSVDPLAKNIQYF. CDR3 bases: TGTGCCAGCAGCGTAGATCCGTTAGCCAAAAACATTCAGTACTTC. The chain combines TRBV9 with TRBJ2-4; D unclear. Trimming removed 0 bases at V and 0 bases at J, with 7 bases between. The CDR3 is made up of 15 amino acids. Germline lookup yields CDR1 SGDLS and CDR2 YYNGEE.

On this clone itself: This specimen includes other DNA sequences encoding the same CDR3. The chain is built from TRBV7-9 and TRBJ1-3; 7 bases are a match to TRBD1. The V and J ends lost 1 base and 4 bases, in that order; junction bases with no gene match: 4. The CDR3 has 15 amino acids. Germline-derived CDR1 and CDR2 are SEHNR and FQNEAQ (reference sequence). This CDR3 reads CASSLGQGSGNTIYF. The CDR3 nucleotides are TGTGCCAGCAGCTTAGGACAGGGATCCGGAAACACCATATATTTT. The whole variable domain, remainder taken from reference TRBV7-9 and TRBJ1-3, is DTGVSQNPRHKITKRGQNVTFRCDPISEHNRLYWYRQTLGQGPEFLTYFQNEAQLEKSRLLSDRFSAERPKGSFSTLEIQRTEQGDSAMYLCASSLGQGSGNTIYFGEGSWLTVV.

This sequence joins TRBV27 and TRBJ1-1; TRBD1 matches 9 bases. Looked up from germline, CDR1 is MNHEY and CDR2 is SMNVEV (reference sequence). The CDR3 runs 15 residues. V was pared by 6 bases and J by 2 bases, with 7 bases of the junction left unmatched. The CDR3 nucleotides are TGTGCCAGCAGACCTACAGGGGGCCTAAACACTGAAGCTTTCTTT. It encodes CASRPTGGLNTEAFF.

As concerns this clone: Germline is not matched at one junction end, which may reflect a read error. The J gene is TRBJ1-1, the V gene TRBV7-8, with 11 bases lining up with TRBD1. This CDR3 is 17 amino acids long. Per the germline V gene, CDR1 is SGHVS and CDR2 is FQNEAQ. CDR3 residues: CASSIASGTGGNTEAFF. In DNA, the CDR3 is TGTGCCAGCAGCATAGCCTCCGGGACAGGGGGAAACACTGAAGCTTTCTTT.

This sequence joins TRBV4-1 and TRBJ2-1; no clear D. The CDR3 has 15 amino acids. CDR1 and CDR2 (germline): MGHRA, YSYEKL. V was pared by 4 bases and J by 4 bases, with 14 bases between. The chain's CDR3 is CASSLGNTGYNEQFF. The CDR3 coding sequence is TGCGCCAGCAGCCTCGGAAACACCGGGTACAATGAGCAGTTCTTC.

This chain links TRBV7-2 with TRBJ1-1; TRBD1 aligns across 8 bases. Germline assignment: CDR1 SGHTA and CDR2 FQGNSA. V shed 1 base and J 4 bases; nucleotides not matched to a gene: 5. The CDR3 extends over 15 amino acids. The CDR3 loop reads CASSLVQGGFTEAFF. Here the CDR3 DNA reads TGTGCCAGCAGCTTAGTACAGGGGGGATTCACTGAAGCTTTCTTT. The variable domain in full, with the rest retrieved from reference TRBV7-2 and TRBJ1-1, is GAGVSQSPSNKVTEKGKDVELRCDPISGHTALYWYRQSLGQGLEFLIYFQGNSAPDKSGLPSDRFSAERTGGSVSTLTIQRTQQEDSAVYLCASSLVQGGFTEAFFGQGTRLTVV.

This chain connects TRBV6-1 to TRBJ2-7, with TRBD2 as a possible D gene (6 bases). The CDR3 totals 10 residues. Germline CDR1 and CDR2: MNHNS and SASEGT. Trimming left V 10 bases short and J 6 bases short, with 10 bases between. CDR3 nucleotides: TGTGCCACGACTAGGAGCGAGCAGTACTTC. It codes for CATTRSEQYF.

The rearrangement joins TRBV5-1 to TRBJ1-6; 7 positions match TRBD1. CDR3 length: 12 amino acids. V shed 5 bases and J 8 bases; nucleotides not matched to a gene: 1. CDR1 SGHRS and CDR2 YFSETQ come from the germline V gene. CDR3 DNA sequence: TGCGCCAGCAGAACAGGGGATTCACCCCTCCACTTT. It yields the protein CASRTGDSPLHF.

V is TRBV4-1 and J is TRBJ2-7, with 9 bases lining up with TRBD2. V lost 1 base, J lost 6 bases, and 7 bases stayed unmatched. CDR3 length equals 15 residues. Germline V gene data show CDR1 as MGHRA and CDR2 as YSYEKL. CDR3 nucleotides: TGCGCCAGCAGCCAAGTTCTAGCGGGAAGGGGCGAGCAGTACTTC. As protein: CASSQVLAGRGEQYF.

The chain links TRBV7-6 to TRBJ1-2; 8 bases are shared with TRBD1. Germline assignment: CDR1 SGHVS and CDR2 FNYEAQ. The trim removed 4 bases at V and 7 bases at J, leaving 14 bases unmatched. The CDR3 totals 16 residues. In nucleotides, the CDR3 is TGTGCCAGCAGCTACTCAGGGGGCAGGCGCCGGATTGGCTACACCTTC. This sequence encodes CASSYSGGRRRIGYTF.

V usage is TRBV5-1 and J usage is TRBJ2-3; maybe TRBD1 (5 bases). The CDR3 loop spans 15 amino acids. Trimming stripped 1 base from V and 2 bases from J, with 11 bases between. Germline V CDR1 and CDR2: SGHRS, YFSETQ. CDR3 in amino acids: CASSLSGAPTDTQYF. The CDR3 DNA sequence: TGCGCCAGCAGCTTGAGTGGGGCTCCCACAGATACGCAGTATTTT.

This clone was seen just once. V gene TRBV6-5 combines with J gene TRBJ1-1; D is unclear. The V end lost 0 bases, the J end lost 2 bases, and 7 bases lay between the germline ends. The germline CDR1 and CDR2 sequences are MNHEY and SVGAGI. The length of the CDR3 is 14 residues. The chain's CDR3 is CASSYSNSNTEAFF. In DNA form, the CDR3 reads TGTGCCAGCAGTTACTCGAACAGTAACACTGAAGCTTTCTTT.

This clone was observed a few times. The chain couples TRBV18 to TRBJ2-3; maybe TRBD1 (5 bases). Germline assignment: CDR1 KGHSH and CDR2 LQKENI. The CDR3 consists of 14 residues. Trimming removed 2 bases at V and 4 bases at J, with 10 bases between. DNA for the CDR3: TGTGCCAGCTCACCAAGCCAGGGTCCAGATACGCAGTATTTT. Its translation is CASSPSQGPDTQYF.

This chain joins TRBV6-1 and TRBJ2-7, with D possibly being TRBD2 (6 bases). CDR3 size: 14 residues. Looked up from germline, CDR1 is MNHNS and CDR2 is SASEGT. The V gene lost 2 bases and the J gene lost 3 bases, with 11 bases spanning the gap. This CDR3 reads CASSERRAGYEQYF. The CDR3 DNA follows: TGTGCCAGCAGTGAAAGGAGGGCGGGCTACGAGCAGTACTTC.

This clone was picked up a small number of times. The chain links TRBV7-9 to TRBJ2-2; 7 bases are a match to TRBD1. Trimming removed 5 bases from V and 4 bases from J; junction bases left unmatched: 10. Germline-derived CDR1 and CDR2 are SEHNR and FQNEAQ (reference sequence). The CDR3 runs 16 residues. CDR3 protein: CASSQLTGMGTGELFF. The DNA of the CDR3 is TGTGCCAGCAGCCAACTGACAGGGATGGGCACCGGGGAGCTGTTTTTT.

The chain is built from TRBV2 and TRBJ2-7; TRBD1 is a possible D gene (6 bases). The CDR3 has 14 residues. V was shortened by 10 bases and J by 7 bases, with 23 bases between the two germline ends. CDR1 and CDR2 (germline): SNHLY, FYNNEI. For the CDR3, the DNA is TGTGCCACCGAACGGGACATCCTTGTTCGGGAGCAGTACTTC. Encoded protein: CATERDILVREQYF. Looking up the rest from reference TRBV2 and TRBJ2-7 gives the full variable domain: EPEVTQTPSHQVTQMGQEVILRCVPISNHLYFYWYRQILGQKVEFLVSFYNNEISEKSEIFDDQFSVERPDGSNFTLKIRSTKLEDSAMYFCATERDILVREQYFGPGTRLTVT.

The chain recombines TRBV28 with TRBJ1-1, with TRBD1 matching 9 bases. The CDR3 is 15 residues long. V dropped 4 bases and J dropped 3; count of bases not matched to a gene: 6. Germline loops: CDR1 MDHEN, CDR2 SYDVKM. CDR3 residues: CASSSNRGRYTEAFF. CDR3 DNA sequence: TGTGCCAGCAGTTCTAACAGGGGGCGATACACTGAAGCTTTCTTT.

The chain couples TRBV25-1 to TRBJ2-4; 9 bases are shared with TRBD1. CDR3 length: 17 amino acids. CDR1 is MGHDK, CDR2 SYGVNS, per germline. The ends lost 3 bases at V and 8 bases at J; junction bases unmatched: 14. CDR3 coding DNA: TGTGCCAGCAGTGAGCCCGGACAGGGGCGAAAAGGAGACATTCAGTACTTC. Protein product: CASSEPGQGRKGDIQYF. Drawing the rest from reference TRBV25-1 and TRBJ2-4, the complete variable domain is EADIYQTPRYLVIGTGKKITLECSQTMGHDKMYWYQQDPGMELHLIHYSYGVNSTEKGDLSSESTVSRIRTEHFPLTLESARPSHTSQYLCASSEPGQGRKGDIQYFGAGTRLSVL.

The DNA of the CDR3 is TGTGCCTGGAGTGTACAGGCCGCCTACGAGCAGTACTTC. It encodes CAWSVQAAYEQYF. V is TRBV30 and J is TRBJ2-7; tentative D call: TRBD1 (5 bases). The V and J ends lost 0 bases and 2 bases respectively, with 8 bases between them. The CDR3 totals 13 residues. Germline CDR1 GTSNPN, CDR2 SVGIG (reference sequence).